This T cell receptor beta chain was sequenced for a study of blood T cell repertoires in COVID-19. Authors' processing steps: Scientists estimated how many nucleated cells there were by amplifying reference gene primers. TCRdb's table, derived via immunoSEQ multiplex PCR, lists solely in-frame clones and lacks some. Clone size and the V and J calls come from that table; the DNA yielded D and trimming. The table includes about 250,000 clones, 70% to 90% detected once. CDR1 SGHVS and CDR2 FNYEAQ come from the germline V gene. V dropped 1 base and J dropped 2 bases, with 11 bases sitting between them. This CDR3 has 15 residues.

This chain uses TRBV7-6 with TRBJ2-5, with D uncertain. The sequence was collected from a man between 18 and 29 years old with active or convalescent COVID-19. Sequenced sample: peripheral blood. This CDR3 reads CASSLVPPGQETQYF. The DNA for the CDR3 is TGTGCCAGCAGCTTAGTACCGCCAGGACAAGAGACCCAGTACTTC.